This TCR beta chain derives from a study of OX40 agonist ivuxolimab in advanced cancers. Study overall: Patients got intravenous ivuxolimab at 0.01 to 10 mg/kg every 2 weeks. Males comprised about 78% of the group, whose mean age was around 62 years (range roughly 20 to 90). Study outcomes and limitations: At 0.1 to 3.0 mg/kg, clonal expansion of CD4+ and CD8+ blood T cells had occurred by week 6.

With baseline, cycle 4 day 1, and cycle 7 day 1 as timepoints, blood was sampled. This clone appeared once. Its antigen remains unidentified. TCRdb's table, derived via immunoSEQ multiplex PCR, lists solely in-frame clones and lacks some. The table includes approximately 89,000 clones, 87% detected once. The TCR was taken from an adult with an advanced solid tumor such as melanoma, head and neck, liver or kidney cancer. The sequencing here drew on CD4+ or CD8+ T cells sorted from blood, taken in a trial of the OX40 agonist ivuxolimab.

The CDR3 here is CASSPDGAQPQHF. CDR3 bases: TGTGCCAGCTCCCCAGACGGGGCTCAGCCCCAGCATTTT. This chain joins TRBV5-6 and TRBJ1-5, with a weak D call TRBD1 (5 bases). V was trimmed by 7 bases and J by 6 bases, leaving 14 bases between them. The CDR3 runs 13 residues. The germline gives CDR1 SGHDT, CDR2 YYEEEE.